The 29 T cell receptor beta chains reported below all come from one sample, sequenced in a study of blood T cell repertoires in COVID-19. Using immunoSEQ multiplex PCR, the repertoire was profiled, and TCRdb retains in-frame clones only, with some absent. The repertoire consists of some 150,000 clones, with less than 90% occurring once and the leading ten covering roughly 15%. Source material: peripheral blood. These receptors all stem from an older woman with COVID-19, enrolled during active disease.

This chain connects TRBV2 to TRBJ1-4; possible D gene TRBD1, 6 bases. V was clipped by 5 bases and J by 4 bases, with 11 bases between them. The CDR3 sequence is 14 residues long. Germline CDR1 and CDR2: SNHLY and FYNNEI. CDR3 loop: CASSRGGGNEKLFF. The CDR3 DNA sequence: TGTGCCAGCAGTAGAGGGGGTGGTAATGAAAAACTGTTTTTT.

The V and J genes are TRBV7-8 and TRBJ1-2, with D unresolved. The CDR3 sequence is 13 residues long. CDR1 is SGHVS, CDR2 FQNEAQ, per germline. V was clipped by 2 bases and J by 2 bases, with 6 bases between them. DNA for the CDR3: TGTGCCAGCAGCTTAACAGAAAACTATGGCTACACCTTC. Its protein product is CASSLTENYGYTF.

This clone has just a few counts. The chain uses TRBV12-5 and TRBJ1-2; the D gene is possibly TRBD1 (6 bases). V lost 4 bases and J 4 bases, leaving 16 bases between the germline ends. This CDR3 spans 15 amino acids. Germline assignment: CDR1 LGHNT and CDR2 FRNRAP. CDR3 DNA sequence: TGTGCTAGTGGTTCCCTGGGACAAGACCTCTATGGCTACACCTTC. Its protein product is CASGSLGQDLYGYTF.

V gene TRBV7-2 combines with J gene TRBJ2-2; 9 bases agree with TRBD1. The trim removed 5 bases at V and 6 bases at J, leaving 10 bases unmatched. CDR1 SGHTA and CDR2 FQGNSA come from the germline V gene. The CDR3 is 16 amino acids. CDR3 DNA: TGTGCCAGCAGCACTCCGGGACAGGGATTCGCCGGGGAGCTGTTTTTT. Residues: CASSTPGQGFAGELFF.

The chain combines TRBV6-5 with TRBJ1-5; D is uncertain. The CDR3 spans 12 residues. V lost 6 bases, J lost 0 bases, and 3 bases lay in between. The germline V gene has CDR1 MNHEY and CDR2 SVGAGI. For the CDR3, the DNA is TGTGCCAGCAGATATAGCAATCAGCCCCAGCATTTT. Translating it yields CASRYSNQPQHF.

The CDR3 DNA sequence: TGCAGCGCTAAGGAGGGCCGGCCCTATGGCTACACCTTC. It yields the protein CSAKEGRPYGYTF. The rearrangement joins TRBV29-1 to TRBJ1-2; no reliable D call. Germline-derived CDR1 and CDR2 are SQVTM and ANQGSEA. Trimming cost V 7 bases and J 4 bases, with 16 bases left between them. CDR3 length equals 13 residues.

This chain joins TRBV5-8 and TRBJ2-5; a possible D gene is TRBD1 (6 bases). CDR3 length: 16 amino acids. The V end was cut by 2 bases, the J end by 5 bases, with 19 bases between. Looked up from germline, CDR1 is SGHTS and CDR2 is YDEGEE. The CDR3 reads CASSLPGVMSVETQYF. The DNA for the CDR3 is TGTGCCAGCAGCTTACCAGGGGTAATGAGTGTGGAGACCCAGTACTTC.

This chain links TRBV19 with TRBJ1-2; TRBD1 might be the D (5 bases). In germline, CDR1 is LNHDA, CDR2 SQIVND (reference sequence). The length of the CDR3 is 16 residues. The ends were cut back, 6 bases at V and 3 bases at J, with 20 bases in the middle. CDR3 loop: CASSPGRSRGDYGYTF. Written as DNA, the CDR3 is TGTGCCAGTAGCCCCGGGAGGTCCCGAGGGGACTATGGCTACACCTTC.

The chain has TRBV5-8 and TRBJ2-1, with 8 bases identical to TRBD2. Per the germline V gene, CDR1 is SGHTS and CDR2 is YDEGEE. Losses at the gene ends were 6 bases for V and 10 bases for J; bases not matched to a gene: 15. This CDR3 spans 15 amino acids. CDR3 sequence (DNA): TGTGCCAGCACCCCGTATAGCGGGATTTCACGGGAGCAGTTCTTC. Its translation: CASTPYSGISREQFF.

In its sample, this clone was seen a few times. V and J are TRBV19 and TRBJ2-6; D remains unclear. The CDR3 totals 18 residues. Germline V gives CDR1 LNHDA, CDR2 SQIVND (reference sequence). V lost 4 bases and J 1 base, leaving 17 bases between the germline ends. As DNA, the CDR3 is TGTGCCAGTAGTAGGGCAGGTCTCCCTCTGTCTGGGGCCAACGTCCTGACTTTC. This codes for CASSRAGLPLSGANVLTF. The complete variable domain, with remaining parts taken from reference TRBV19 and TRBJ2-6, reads DGGITQSPKYLFRKEGQNVTLSCEQNLNHDAMYWYRQDPGQGLRLIYYSQIVNDFQKGDIAEGYSVSREKKESFPLTVTSAQKNPTAFYLCASSRAGLPLSGANVLTFGAGSRLTVL.

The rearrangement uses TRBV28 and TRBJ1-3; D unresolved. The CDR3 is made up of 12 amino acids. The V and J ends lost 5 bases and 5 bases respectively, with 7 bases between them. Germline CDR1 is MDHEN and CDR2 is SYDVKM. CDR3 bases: TGTGCCAGCAGTCAACAGCGAAACACCATATATTTT. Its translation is CASSQQRNTIYF.

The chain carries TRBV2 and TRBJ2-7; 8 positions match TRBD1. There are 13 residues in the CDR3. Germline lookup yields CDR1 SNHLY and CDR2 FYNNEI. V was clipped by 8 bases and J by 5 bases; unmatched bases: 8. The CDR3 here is CASQLQGDDEQYV. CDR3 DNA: TGTGCCAGCCAGTTACAGGGGGACGACGAGCAGTACGTC.

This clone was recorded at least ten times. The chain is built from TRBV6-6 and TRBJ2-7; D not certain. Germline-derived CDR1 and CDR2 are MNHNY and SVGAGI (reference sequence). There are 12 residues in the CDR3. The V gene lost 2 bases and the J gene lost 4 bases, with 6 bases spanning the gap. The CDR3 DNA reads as TGTGCCAGCAGTTACGCCGGTTACGAGCAGTACTTC. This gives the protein CASSYAGYEQYF.

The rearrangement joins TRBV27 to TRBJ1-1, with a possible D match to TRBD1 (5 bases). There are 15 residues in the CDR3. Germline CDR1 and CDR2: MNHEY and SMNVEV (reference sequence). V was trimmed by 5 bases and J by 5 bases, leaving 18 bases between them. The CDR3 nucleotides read TGTGCCAGCAGTCGACACCTCCCAGGGTCGACTGAAGCTTTCTTT. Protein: CASSRHLPGSTEAFF.

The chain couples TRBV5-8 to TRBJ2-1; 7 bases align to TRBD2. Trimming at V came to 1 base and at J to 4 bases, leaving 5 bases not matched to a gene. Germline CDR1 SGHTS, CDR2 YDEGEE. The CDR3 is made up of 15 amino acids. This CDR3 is CASSLRRGLYNEQFF. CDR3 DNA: TGTGCCAGCAGCTTGCGGCGGGGGTTATACAATGAGCAGTTCTTC.

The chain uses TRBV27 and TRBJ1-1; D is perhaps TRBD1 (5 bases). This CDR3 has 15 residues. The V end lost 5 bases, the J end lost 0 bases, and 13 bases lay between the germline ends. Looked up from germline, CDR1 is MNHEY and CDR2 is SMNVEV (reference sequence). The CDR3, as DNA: TGTGCCAGCAGTACCCGGGGGGGGGTGAACACTGAAGCTTTCTTT. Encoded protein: CASSTRGGVNTEAFF.

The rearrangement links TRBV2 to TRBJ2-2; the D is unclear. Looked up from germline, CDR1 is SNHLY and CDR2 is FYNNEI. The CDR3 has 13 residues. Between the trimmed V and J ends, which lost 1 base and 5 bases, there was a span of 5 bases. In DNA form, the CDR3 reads TGTGCCAGCAGTGAAGTGCGGACCGGGGAGCTGTTTTTT. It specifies CASSEVRTGELFF.

CDR3 in amino acids: CASSLAGSSYEQYF. The CDR3 nucleotides read TGCGCCAGCAGCTTGGCAGGGTCCTCCTACGAGCAGTACTTC. The chain recombines TRBV5-1 with TRBJ2-7, with a weak D call TRBD1 (5 bases). Per germline, CDR1 SGHRS and CDR2 YFSETQ. V was clipped by 0 bases and J by 0 bases, with 7 bases between them. This CDR3 is built from 14 residues.

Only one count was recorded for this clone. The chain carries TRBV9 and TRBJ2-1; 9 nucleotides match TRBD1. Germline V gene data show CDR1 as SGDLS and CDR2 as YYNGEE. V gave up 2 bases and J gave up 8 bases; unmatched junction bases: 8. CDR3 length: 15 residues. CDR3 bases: TGTGCCAGCAGCGTCCGGGACAGGGAAAAAGATGAGCAGTTCTTC. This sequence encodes CASSVRDREKDEQFF.

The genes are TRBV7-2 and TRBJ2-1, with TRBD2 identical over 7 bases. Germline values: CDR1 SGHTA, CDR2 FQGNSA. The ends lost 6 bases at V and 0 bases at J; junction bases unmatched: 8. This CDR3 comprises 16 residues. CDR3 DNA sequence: TGTGCCAGCAGTACACTAGCGCTGAACTCCTACAATGAGCAGTTCTTC. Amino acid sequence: CASSTLALNSYNEQFF.

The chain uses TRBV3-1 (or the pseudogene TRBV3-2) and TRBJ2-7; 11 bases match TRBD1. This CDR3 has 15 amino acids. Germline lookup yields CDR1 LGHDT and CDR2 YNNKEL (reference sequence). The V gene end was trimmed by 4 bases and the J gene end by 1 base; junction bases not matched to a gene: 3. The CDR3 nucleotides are TGTGCCAGCAGCCGGGGGACAGGGGGTTCCTACGAGCAGTACGTC. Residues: CASSRGTGGSYEQYV.

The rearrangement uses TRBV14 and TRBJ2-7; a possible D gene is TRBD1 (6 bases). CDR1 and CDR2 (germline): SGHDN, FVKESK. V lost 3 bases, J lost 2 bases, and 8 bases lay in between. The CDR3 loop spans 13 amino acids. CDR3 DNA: TGTGCCAGCAGCCAGGACAGTACCTACGAGCAGTACTTC. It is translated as CASSQDSTYEQYF.

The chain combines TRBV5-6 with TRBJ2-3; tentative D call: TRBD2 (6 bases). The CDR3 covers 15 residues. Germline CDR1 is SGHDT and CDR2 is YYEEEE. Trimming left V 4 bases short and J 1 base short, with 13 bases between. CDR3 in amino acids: CASSVRLGRTDTQYF. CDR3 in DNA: TGTGCCAGCAGCGTGAGACTAGGACGCACAGATACGCAGTATTTT.

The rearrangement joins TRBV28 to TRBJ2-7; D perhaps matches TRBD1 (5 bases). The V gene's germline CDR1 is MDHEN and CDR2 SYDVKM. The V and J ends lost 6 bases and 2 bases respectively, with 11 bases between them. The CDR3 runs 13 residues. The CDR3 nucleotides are TGTGCCAGCAGAAGGGGCCCGACCTACGAGCAGTACTTC. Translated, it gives CASRRGPTYEQYF.

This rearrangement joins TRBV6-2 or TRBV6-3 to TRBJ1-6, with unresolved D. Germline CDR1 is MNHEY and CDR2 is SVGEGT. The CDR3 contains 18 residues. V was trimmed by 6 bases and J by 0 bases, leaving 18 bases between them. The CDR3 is CASSPSSGRSSYNSPLHF. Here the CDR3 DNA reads TGTGCCAGCAGCCCTTCAAGTGGTCGTAGCTCCTATAATTCACCCCTCCACTTT.

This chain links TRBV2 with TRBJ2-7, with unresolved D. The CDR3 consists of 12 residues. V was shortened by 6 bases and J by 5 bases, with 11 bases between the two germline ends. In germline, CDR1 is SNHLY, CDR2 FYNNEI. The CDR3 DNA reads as TGTGCCAGCAGCTTTGCGGTGGACGAGCAGTACTTC. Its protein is CASSFAVDEQYF.

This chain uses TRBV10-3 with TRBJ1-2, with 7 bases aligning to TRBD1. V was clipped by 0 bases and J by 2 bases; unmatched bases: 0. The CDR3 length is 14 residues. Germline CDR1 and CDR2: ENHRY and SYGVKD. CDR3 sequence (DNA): TGTGCCATCAGTGAGTCGGGACAGAACTATGGCTACACCTTC. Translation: CAISESGQNYGYTF.

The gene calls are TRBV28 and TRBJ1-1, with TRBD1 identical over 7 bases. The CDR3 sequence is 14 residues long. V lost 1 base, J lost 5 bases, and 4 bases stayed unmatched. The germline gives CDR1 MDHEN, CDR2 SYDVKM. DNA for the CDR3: TGTGCCAGCAGTTTATCCGGGACAGATACTGAAGCTTTCTTT. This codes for CASSLSGTDTEAFF.

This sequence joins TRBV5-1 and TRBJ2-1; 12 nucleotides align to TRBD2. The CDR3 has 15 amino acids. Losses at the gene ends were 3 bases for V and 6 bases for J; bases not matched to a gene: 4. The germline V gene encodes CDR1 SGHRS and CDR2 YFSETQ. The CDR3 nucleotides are TGCGCCAGCAGCTCCGGACTAGCGGGATTCAATGAGCAGTTCTTC. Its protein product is CASSSGLAGFNEQFF.